Below are 19 T cell receptor beta chains sequenced from a single sample in a study of cytomegalovirus exposure and HLA in healthy donors. With 60 Vbeta and 13 Jbeta primers, the PCR was carried out. Clones were read by immunoSEQ multiplex PCR, and TCRdb kept only the in-frame ones, dropping some. The table shows about 200,000 clones, with about 81% occurring only once. Sequencing was done on a sample of PBMCs. The receptors originated from a woman aged 50 to 60 in good health and CMV-seropositive.

CDR3 amino acids: CASSGGGWTSGRVANIQYF. The CDR3 DNA sequence: TGTGCCAGCAGTGGTGGGGGGTGGACTAGCGGGAGAGTTGCAAACATTCAGTACTTC. The gene calls are TRBV6-1 and TRBJ2-4; 13 positions agree with TRBD2. Trimming took 4 bases from V and 6 from J; bases not matched to a gene: 15. Per the germline V gene, CDR1 is MNHNS and CDR2 is SASEGT. CDR3 length equals 19 residues.

This clone has just one count. This chain joins TRBV7-9 and TRBJ1-2; D perhaps matches TRBD1 (5 bases). V was shortened by 1 base and J by 0 bases, with 6 bases between the two germline ends. Per the germline V gene, CDR1 is SEHNR and CDR2 is FQNEAQ (reference sequence). The CDR3 sequence is 14 residues long. In nucleotides, the CDR3 is TGTGCCAGCAGCTTAGGGACATCTAACTATGGCTACACCTTC. Residues: CASSLGTSNYGYTF.

The chain is built from TRBV4-2 and TRBJ2-7, with 12 nucleotides matching TRBD2. The germline V gene has CDR1 LGHNA and CDR2 YNFKEQ. J lost 5 bases, V lost 2 bases, and 7 bases had no gene match. The length of the CDR3 is 16 residues. The CDR3 protein is CASSQTTSGSGNEQYF. CDR3 DNA sequence: TGTGCCAGCAGCCAAACGACTAGCGGGAGTGGCAACGAGCAGTACTTC.

The chain couples TRBV7-8 to TRBJ1-5; D remains unclear. V lost 5 bases and J lost 0, with 17 bases in between. Germline lookup yields CDR1 SGHVS and CDR2 FQNEAQ. The CDR3 sequence is 17 residues long. CDR3 sequence reads: CASSPQGGIFSNQPQHF. In DNA form, the CDR3 reads TGTGCCAGCAGCCCCCAAGGAGGTATCTTTAGCAATCAGCCCCAGCATTTT.

This clone showed up just once. The chain joins TRBV21-1 to TRBJ2-1; the table calls TRBD1, which could not be checked here. TRBV21-1 is noted as a pseudogene. The CDR3 is 9 residues long. The CDR3 is CANSSQGFF. CDR3 nucleotide sequence: TGTGCCAACTCTAGTCAGGGGTTCTTC.

The chain carries TRBV7-9 and TRBJ2-7, with 10 bases aligning to TRBD2. Germline CDR1 reads SEHNR; CDR2 reads FQNEAQ (reference sequence). V was clipped by 6 bases and J by 6 bases; unmatched bases: 14. The CDR3 totals 16 residues. The CDR3 here is CASSPFPSGGLSEQYF. Written as DNA, the CDR3 is TGTGCCAGCAGTCCTTTCCCTAGCGGGGGATTATCCGAGCAGTACTTC.

The chain recombines TRBV23-1 with TRBJ1-4; D is ambiguous. TRBV23-1 is filed as an ORF, its function uncertain. V lost 3 bases and J lost 7, with 12 bases in between. This CDR3 has 14 amino acids. CDR3 DNA sequence: TGCGCCAGCAGTCAGACACGGGATATTGAAAAACTGTTTTTT. Translating gives CASSQTRDIEKLFF.

The chain employs TRBV9 and TRBJ2-3; 11 positions agree with TRBD2. Germline CDR1 and CDR2: SGDLS and YYNGEE. The CDR3 length is 16 residues. J lost 6 bases, V lost 4 bases, and 10 bases had no gene match. As DNA, the CDR3 is TGTGCCAGCAGCCCCGTGGCTAGCGGGAGGAGGGATACGCAGTATTTT. It codes for CASSPVASGRRDTQYF.

This clone was observed a few times. The genes are TRBV5-4 and TRBJ2-7; D not certain. Germline CDR1 SGHNT, CDR2 YYREEE (reference sequence). The germline V and J ends were trimmed by 4 bases and 4 bases, with 6 bases remaining between them. The CDR3 length is 11 residues. CDR3 residues: CASSNQYEQYF. As DNA, the CDR3 is TGTGCCAGCAGCAACCAGTACGAGCAGTACTTC.

The rearrangement links TRBV6-1 to TRBJ2-2; D may be TRBD2 (6 bases). CDR1 is MNHNS, CDR2 SASEGT, per germline. This CDR3 is 13 amino acids long. V was pared by 6 bases and J by 6 bases, with 11 bases between. The CDR3 region is CASRRSGAGELFF. Written as DNA, the CDR3 is TGTGCCAGCAGGCGGTCGGGGGCCGGGGAGCTGTTTTTT.

This rearrangement joins TRBV29-1 to TRBJ1-1; 12 bases match TRBD1. The CDR3 covers 12 residues. CDR1 and CDR2 from the germline V gene are SQVTM and ANQGSEA. V dropped 6 bases and J dropped 12; count of bases not matched to a gene: 8. In DNA, the CDR3 is TGCAGCGTGGGGACAGGGGGCTCGCCTTCTTTCTTT. Residues: CSVGTGGSPSFF.

The gene calls are TRBV10-3 and TRBJ2-3; D gene uncertain. Trimming removed 4 bases at V and 4 bases at J, with 3 bases between. The CDR3 is 11 amino acids. The germline V gene has CDR1 ENHRY and CDR2 SYGVKD. CDR3: CAISASDTQYF. Here the CDR3 DNA reads TGTGCCATCAGTGCCTCAGATACGCAGTATTTT.

In nucleotides, the CDR3 is TGCGCCAGCAGACTGGGACAGGGGCATAATTCACCCCTCCACTTT. Its translation is CASRLGQGHNSPLHF. The genes are TRBV4-1 and TRBJ1-6; 10 bases map to TRBD1. The J segment lost 5 bases and the V segment lost 6 bases, leaving 4 bases of the junction unmatched. Germline loops: CDR1 MGHRA, CDR2 YSYEKL. This CDR3 comprises 15 residues.

The table lists this clone with a count of one. The chain links TRBV19 to TRBJ2-7; no reliable D call. The CDR3 has 16 residues. V was shortened by 4 bases and J by 3 bases, with 19 bases between the two germline ends. Germline V gene lookup returns CDR1 LNHDA and CDR2 SQIVND (reference sequence). This chain's CDR3 is CASSTTSAGVFYEQYF. The CDR3 bases are TGTGCCAGTAGTACCACTTCAGCAGGCGTCTTCTACGAGCAGTACTTC.

The chain links TRBV15 to TRBJ2-5; maybe TRBD1 (6 bases). Matching the DNA end better, TRBJ2-7 makes the J call doubtful. This CDR3 contains 15 residues. Germline lookup yields CDR1 LNHNV and CDR2 YYDKDF (reference sequence). The CDR3 DNA follows: TGTGCCACCAGCCTCGGACAGAAGAAGAACTACGAGCAGTACTTC. Its translation is CATSLGQKKNYEQYF.

In nucleotides, the CDR3 is TGTGCCAGCAGTACCACCGGGAGGCTCGGGTCGCAGTATTTT. This codes for CASSTTGRLGSQYF. The rearrangement uses TRBV27 and TRBJ2-3; 7 nucleotides agree with TRBD2. Per germline, CDR1 MNHEY and CDR2 SMNVEV (reference sequence). The CDR3 covers 14 residues. V gave up 5 bases and J gave up 10 bases; unmatched junction bases: 12.

The J gene is TRBJ1-2, the V gene TRBV19, with 9 positions matching TRBD1. The germline gives CDR1 LNHDA, CDR2 SQIVND (reference sequence). With 4 bases clipped from V and 4 bases from J, the junction kept 4 bases outside the gene matches. This CDR3 contains 14 residues. The CDR3 region is CASSTTGGFYGYTF. For the CDR3, the DNA is TGTGCCAGTAGTACGACAGGGGGGTTCTATGGCTACACCTTC.

This rearrangement joins TRBV6-5 to TRBJ2-5; 9 bases match TRBD1. The J call is uncertain, as TRBJ2-7 better fits the DNA end. The CDR3 runs to 14 residues. CDR1 is MNHEY, CDR2 SVGAGI, per germline. CDR3 bases: TGTGCCAGCAGTAGGGGACAGGGCTTCTACGAGCAGTACTTC. Protein product: CASSRGQGFYEQYF.

This chain connects TRBV11-3 to TRBJ2-2; D ambiguous. Trimming shortened V by 4 bases and J by 6 bases, and 15 bases separated the two germline ends. CDR1 and CDR2 from the germline V gene are SGHNT and YENEEA. This CDR3 comprises 15 residues. Here the CDR3 reads CASSSALSRAGELFF. Here the CDR3 DNA reads TGTGCCAGCAGCTCCGCCCTTAGCCGGGCCGGGGAGCTGTTTTTT.